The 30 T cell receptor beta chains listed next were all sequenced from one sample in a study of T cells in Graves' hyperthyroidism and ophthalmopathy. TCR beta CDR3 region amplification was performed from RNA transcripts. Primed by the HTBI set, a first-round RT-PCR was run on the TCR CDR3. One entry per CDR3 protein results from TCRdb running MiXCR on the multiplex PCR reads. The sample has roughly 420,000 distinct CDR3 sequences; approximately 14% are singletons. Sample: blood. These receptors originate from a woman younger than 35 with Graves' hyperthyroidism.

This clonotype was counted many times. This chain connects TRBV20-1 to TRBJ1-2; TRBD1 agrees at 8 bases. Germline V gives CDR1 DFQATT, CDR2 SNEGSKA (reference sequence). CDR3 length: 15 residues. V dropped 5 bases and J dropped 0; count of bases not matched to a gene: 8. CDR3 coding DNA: TGCAGTGCTGTAAGACAGGGGAATACTAACTATGGCTACACCTTC. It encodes CSAVRQGNTNYGYTF.

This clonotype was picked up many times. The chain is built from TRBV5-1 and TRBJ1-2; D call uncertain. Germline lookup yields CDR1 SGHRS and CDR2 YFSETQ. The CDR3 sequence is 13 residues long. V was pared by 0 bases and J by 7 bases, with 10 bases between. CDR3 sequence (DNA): TGCGCCAGCAGCTTGGACAGTTTATCTGGCTACACCTTC. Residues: CASSLDSLSGYTF.

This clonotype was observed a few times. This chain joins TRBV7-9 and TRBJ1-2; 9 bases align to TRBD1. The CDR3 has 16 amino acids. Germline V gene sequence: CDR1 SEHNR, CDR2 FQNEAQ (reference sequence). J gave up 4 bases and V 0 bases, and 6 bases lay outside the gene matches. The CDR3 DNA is TGTGCCAGCAGCTTAGCCCCCGGGACAGGGCTCTATGGCTACACCTTC. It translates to CASSLAPGTGLYGYTF.

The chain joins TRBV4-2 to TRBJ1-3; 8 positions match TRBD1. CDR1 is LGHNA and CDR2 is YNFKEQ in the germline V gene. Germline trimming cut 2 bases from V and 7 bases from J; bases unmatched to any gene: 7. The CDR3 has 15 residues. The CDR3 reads CASSQSPDRENTIYF. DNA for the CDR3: TGTGCCAGCAGCCAATCCCCGGACAGGGAGAACACCATATATTTT.

This CDR3 is CASSRTRGADTQYF. The CDR3 DNA reads TGTGCCAGCAGCCGTACCCGGGGCGCAGATACGCAGTATTTT. This chain connects TRBV27 to TRBJ2-3; possibly TRBD1 or TRBD2 for D (5 bases each). Trimming removed 6 bases at V and 4 bases at J, with 14 bases between. This CDR3 has 14 residues. Germline V gives CDR1 MNHEY, CDR2 SMNVEV (reference sequence).

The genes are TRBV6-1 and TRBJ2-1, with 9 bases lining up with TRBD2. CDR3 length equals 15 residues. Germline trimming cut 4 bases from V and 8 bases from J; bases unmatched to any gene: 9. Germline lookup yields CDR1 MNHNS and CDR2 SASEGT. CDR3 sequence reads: CASSVGGGGFDEQFF. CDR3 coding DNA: TGTGCCAGCAGTGTCGGCGGGGGGGGGTTCGATGAGCAGTTCTTC.

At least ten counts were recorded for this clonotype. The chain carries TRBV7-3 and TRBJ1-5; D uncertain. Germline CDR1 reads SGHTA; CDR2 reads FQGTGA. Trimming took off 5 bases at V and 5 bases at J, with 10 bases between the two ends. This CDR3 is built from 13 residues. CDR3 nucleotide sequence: TGTGCCAGCAGCCAGACGGTGGATCAGCCCCAGCATTTT. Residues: CASSQTVDQPQHF.

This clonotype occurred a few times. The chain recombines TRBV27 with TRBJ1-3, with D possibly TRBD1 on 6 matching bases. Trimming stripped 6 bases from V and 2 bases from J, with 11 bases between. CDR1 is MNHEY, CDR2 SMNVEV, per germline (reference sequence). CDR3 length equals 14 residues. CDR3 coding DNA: TGTGCCAGCAGCCCGAGGGGGGCTGGAAACACCATATATTTT. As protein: CASSPRGAGNTIYF.

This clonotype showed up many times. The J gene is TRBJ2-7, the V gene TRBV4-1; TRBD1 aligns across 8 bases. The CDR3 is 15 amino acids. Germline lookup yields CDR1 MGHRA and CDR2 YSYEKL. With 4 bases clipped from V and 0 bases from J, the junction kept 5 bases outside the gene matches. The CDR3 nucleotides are TGCGCCAGCAGCCCGACAGGGGCGAGCTCCTACGAGCAGTACTTC. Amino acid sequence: CASSPTGASSYEQYF.

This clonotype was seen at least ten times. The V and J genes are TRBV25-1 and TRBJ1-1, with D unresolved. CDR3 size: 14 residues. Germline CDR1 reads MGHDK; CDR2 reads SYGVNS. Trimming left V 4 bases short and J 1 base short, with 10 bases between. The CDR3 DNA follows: TGTGCCAGCAGTGCAGCGCATCGGAACACTGAAGCTTTCTTT. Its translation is CASSAAHRNTEAFF.

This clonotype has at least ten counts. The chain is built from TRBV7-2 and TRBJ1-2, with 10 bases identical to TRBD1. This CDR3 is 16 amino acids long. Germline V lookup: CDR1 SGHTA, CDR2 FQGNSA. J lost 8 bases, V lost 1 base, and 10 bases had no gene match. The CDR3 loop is CASSLGGTGEMWGYTF. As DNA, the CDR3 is TGTGCCAGCAGCTTAGGGGGGACAGGGGAAATGTGGGGCTACACCTTC.

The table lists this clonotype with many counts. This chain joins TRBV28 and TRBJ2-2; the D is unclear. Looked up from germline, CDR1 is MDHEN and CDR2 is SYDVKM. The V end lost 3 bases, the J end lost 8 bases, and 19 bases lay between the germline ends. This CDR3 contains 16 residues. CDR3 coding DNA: TGTGCCAGCAGTTTGTTCCGGGTTGCTGCGGCGGGGGAGCTGTTTTTT. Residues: CASSLFRVAAAGELFF. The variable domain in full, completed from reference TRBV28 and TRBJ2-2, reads DVKVTQSSRYLVKRTGEKVFLECVQDMDHENMFWYRQDPGLGLRLIYFSYDVKMKEKGDIPEGYSVSREKKERFSLILESASTNQTSMYLCASSLFRVAAAGELFFGEGSRLTVL.

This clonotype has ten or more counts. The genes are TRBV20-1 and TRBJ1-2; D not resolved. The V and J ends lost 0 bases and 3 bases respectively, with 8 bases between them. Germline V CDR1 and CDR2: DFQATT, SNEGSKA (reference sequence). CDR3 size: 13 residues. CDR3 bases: TGCAGTGCTAGAGATCTGACGGACTATGGCTACACCTTC. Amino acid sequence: CSARDLTDYGYTF.

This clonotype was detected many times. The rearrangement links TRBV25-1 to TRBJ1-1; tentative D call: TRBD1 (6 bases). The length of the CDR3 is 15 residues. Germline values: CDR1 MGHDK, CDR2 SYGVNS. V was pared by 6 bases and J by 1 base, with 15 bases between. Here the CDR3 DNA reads TGTGCCAGCAGCTTGGACAGCAGTCCGAACACTGAAGCTTTCTTT. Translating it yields CASSLDSSPNTEAFF.

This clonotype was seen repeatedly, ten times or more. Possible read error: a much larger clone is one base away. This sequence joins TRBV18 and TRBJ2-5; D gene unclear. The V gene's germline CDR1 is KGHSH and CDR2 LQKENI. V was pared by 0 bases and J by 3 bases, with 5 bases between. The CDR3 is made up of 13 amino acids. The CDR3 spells CASSPPGKETQYF. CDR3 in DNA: TGTGCCAGCTCACCACCGGGAAAAGAGACCCAGTACTTC.

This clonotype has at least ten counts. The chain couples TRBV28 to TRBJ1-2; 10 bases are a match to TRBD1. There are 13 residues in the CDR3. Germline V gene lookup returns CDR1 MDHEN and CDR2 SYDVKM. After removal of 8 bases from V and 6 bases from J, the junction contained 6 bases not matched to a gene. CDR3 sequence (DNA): TGTGCCAGCGGGGGGACAGGGGAAAATGGCTACACCTTC. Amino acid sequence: CASGGTGENGYTF.

DNA for the CDR3: TGCAGTGCTAGGACGGGGAGCTCCTACGAGCAGTACTTC. It yields the protein CSARTGSSYEQYF. The chain employs TRBV20-1 and TRBJ2-7, with D maybe TRBD2 (5 bases). CDR1 is DFQATT and CDR2 is SNEGSKA in the germline V gene (reference sequence). The CDR3 covers 13 residues. Trimming removed 3 bases at V and 0 bases at J, with 9 bases between.

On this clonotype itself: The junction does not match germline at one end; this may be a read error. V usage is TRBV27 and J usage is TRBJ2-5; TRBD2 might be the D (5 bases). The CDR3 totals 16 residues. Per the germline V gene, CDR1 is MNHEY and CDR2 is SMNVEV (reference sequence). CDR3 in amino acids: CANSFIWREGRETQYF. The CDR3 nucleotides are TGTGCCAACAGTTTTATATGGCGCGAGGGAAGAGAGACCCAGTACTTC.

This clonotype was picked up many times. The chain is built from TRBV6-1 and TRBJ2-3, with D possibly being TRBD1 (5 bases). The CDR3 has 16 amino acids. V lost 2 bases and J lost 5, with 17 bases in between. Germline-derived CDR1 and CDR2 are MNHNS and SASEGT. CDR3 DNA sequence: TGTGCCAGCAGTGAAAACGGGCAGGGTAGACGAGATACGCAGTATTTT. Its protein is CASSENGQGRRDTQYF.

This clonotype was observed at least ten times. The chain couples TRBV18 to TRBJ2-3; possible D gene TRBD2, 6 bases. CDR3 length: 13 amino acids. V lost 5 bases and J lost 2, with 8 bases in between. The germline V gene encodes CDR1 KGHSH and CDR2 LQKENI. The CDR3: CASSSGLTDTQYF. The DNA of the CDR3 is TGTGCCAGCTCATCGGGACTCACAGATACGCAGTATTTT.

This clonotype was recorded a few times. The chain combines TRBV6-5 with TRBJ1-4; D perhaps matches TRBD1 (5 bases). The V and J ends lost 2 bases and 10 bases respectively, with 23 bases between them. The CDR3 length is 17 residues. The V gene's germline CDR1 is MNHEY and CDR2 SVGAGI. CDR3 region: CASSYLILGTRDGKLFF. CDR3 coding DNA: TGTGCCAGCAGTTACCTGATCCTCGGGACCAGGGACGGAAAACTGTTTTTT.

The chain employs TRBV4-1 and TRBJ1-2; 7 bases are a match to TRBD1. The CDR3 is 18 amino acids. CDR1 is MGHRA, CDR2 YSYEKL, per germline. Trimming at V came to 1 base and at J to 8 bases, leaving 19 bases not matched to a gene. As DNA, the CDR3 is TGCGCCAGCAGCCAAGCGTCAATTTCTAGGACAGGCGCCTGGGGCTACACCTTC. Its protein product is CASSQASISRTGAWGYTF.

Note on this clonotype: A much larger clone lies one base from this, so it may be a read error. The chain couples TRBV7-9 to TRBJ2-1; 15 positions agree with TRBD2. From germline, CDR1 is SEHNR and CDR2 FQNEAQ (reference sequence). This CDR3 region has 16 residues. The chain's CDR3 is CTSRRTSGRALNEQFF. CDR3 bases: TGTACCAGCAGACGGACTAGCGGGAGGGCCTTAAATGAGCAGTTCTTC.

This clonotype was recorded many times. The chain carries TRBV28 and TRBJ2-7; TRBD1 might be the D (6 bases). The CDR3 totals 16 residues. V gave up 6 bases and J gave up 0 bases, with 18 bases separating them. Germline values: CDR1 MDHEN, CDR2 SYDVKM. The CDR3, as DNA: TGTGCCAGCAGACCCGTACTCCCACAGGGCTCCTACGAGCAGTACTTC. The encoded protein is CASRPVLPQGSYEQYF.

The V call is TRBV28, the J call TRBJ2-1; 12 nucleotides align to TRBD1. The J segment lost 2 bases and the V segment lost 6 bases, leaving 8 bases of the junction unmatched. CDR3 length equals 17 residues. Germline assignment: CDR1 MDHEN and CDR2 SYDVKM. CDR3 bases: TGTGCCAGCAGCCTCGGGACAGGGGGCCCCGCCTACAATGAGCAGTTCTTC. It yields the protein CASSLGTGGPAYNEQFF.

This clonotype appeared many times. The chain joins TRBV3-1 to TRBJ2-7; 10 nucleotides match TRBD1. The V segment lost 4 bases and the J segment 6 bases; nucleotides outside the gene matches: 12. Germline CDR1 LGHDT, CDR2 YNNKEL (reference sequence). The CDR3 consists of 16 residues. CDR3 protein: CASSPHPGQGIVEQYF. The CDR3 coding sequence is TGTGCCAGCAGCCCCCATCCGGGACAGGGGATTGTCGAGCAGTACTTC.

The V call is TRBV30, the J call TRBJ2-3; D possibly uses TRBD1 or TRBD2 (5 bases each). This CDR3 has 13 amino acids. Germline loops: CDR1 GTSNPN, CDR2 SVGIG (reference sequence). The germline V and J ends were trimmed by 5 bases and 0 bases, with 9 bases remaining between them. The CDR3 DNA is TGTGCCTGGGGGGGAGACAGCACAGATACGCAGTATTTT. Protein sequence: CAWGGDSTDTQYF.

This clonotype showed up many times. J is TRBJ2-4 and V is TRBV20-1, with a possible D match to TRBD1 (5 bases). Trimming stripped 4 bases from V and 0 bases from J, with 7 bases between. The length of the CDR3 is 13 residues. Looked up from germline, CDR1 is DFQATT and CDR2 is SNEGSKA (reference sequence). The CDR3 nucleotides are TGCAGTGCTACCGACAGAGCCAAAAACATTCAGTACTTC. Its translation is CSATDRAKNIQYF.

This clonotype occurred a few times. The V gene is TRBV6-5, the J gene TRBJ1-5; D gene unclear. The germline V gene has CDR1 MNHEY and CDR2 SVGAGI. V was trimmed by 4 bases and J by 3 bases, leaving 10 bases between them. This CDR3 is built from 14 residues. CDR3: CASSSHLINQPQHF. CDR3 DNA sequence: TGTGCCAGCAGTTCCCACCTGATCAATCAGCCCCAGCATTTT.

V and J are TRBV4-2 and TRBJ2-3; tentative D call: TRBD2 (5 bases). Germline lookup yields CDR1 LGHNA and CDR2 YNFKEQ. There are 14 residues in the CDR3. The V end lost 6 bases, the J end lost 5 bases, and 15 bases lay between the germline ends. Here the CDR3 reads CASRPLGVVDTQYF. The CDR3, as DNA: TGTGCCAGCAGGCCCCTCGGGGTGGTAGATACGCAGTATTTT.